This T cell receptor beta chain was recorded in a study of OX40 agonist ivuxolimab in advanced cancers. Study-level background: Ivuxolimab, an antibody that agonizes OX40 (CD134), was administered to the patients. Head and neck, renal cell, melanoma or hepatocellular carcinoma were the cancers that dose-escalation patients had. Age averaged around 54 years (range roughly 23 to 80), and roughly 80% were male. Overall study findings and caveats: Certain nonresponding patients likewise had low normalized T-cell clonal expansion.

The CDR3 loop spans 14 amino acids. Germline CDR1 MDHEN, CDR2 SYDVKM. V lost 8 bases and J lost 5, with 16 bases in between. The repertoire was sequenced with immunoSEQ multiplex PCR; TCRdb's copy has only in-frame clones and lacks some. The sample records over 75,000 clones, about 90% being singletons. This clone has just one count. Its antigen remains unknown. The sample was CD4+ or CD8+ T cells sorted from blood, taken in a trial of the OX40 agonist ivuxolimab. This clonotype was obtained from an adult with an advanced solid tumor such as melanoma, head and neck, liver or kidney cancer. The V call is TRBV28, the J call TRBJ1-5; a possible D gene is TRBD1 (6 bases). CDR3 region: CASRAGQFYQPQHF. The CDR3 DNA follows: TGTGCCAGCCGCGCGGGACAATTTTATCAGCCCCAGCATTTT.